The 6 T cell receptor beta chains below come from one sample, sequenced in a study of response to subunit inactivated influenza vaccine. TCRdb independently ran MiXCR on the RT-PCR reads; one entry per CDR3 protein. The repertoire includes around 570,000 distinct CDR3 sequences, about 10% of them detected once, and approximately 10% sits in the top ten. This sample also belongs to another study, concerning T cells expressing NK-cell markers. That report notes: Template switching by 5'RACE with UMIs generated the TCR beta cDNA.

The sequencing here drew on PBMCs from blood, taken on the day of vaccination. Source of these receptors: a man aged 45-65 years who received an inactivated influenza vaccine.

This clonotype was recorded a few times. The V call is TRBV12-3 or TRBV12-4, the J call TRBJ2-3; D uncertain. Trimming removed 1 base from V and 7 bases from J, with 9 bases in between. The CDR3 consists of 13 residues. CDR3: CASSLGPHHTQYF. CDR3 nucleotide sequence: TGTGCCAGCAGTTTAGGCCCCCACCATACGCAGTATTTT.

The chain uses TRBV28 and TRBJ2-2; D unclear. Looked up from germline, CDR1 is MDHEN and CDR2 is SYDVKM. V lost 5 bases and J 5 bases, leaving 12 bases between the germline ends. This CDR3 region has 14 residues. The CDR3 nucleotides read TGTGCCAGCAGTCCTACCCCCCGTACCGGGGAGCTGTTTTTT. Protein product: CASSPTPRTGELFF. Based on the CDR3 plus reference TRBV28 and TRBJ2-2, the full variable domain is DVKVTQSSRYLVKRTGEKVFLECVQDMDHENMFWYRQDPGLGLRLIYFSYDVKMKEKGDIPEGYSVSREKKERFSLILESASTNQTSMYLCASSPTPRTGELFFGEGSRLTVL.

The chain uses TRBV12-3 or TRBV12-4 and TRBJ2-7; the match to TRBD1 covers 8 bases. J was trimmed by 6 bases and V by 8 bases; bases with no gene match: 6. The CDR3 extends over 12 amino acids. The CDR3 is CASGPTGVEQYF. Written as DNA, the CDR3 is TGTGCCAGCGGGCCGACAGGGGTCGAGCAGTACTTC.

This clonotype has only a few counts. CDR3 DNA sequence: TGTGCCAGCAGCCAAAACAGGGGGTTCACAGATACGCAGTATTTT. Its translation is CASSQNRGFTDTQYF. The chain joins TRBV4-2 to TRBJ2-3; 8 bases map to TRBD1. Germline lookup yields CDR1 LGHNA and CDR2 YNFKEQ. Trimming at V came to 2 bases and at J to 2 bases, leaving 3 bases not matched to a gene. This CDR3 region has 15 residues.

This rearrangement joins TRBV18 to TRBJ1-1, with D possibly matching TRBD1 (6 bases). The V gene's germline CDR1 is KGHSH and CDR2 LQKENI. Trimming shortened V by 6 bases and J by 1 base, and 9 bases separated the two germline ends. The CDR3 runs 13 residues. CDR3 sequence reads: CASSRQENTEAFF. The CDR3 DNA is TGTGCCAGCTCGCGACAGGAGAACACTGAAGCTTTCTTT.

The CDR3 region is CASSSLADTQYF. The CDR3 DNA sequence: TGTGCCAGCAGCTCCCTAGCAGATACGCAGTATTTT. The rearrangement links TRBV7-2 to TRBJ2-3; D gene ambiguous. This CDR3 has 12 residues. V gave up 4 bases and J gave up 4 bases, with 6 bases separating them. In germline, CDR1 is SGHTA, CDR2 FQGNSA.